This is a list of T cell receptor beta chains from one sample in a study of shared clonotypes between healthy human individuals. Repertoires were generated with immunoSEQ multiplex PCR, while TCRdb's copy carries only in-frame clones and drops some. The sample shows under 700,000 clones, 85% to 95% of them seen only once. Sequencing was done on a sample of naive CD8+ T cells sorted from blood. Receptor source: a woman in her thirties in good health. The CDR3 runs from the conserved cysteine through the conserved F or W. The order of the fields is J gene, V gene, CDR3 length, D gene, clone size, CDR3 protein, CDR3 DNA. The D gene is left open where the match is weak. For some rows the clone size is stated as once, few or many, or as a class when expanded; others skip it.

TRBJ1-5	TRBV28	14	NA	NA	CASSFRGSNQPQHF	TGTGCCAGCAGTTTCAGGGGTAGCAATCAGCCCCAGCATTTT
TRBJ2-7	TRBV28	16	TRBD1	NA	CASSYSSGQLSYEQYF	TGTGCCAGCAGTTACTCCTCGGGACAGCTCTCCTACGAGCAGTACTTC
TRBJ2-1	TRBV27	16	TRBD2	NA	CASSLSAGGFLNEQFF	TGTGCCAGCAGTTTATCAGCGGGAGGGTTCCTCAATGAGCAGTTCTTC
TRBJ1-2	TRBV28	12	NA	NA	CASSLWTSGYTF	TGTGCCAGCAGTTTATGGACCTCTGGCTACACCTTC
TRBJ2-3	TRBV11-2	15	TRBD2	once	CASSQSGRGADTQYF	TGTGCCAGCAGCCAAAGCGGGAGGGGGGCAGATACGCAGTATTTT
TRBJ2-7	TRBV27	16	TRBD2	NA	CASSPILAGGPYEQYF	TGTGCCAGCAGTCCGATACTAGCGGGAGGGCCTTACGAGCAGTACTTC
TRBJ2-6	TRBV7-1	18	NA	NA	CASSLLYHEEKSGHVLTF	TGTGCCAGCAGCCTACTGTATCACGAGGAAAAGTCGGGCCACGTCCTGACTTTC
TRBJ2-6	TRBV7-6	16	NA	NA	CASSPFLTAGANVLTF	TGTGCCAGCAGCCCTTTTTTGACGGCCGGGGCCAACGTCCTGACTTTC
TRBJ1-5	TRBV4-1	16	NA	NA	CASSQAARGATQPQHF	TGCGCCAGCAGCCAAGCGGCCCGTGGAGCTACTCAGCCCCAGCATTTT
TRBJ2-7	TRBV29-1	15	TRBD2	NA	CSVENQAGGDYEQYF	TGCAGCGTTGAAAACCAAGCGGGAGGCGACTACGAGCAGTACTTC
TRBJ2-3	TRBV7-2	17	TRBD1	NA	CASSFPFLTGDTDTQYF	TGTGCCAGCAGCTTTCCATTTCTGACAGGGGACACAGATACGCAGTATTTT
TRBJ1-2	TRBV19	15	NA	once	CASTSTSGAYYGYTF	TGTGCCAGTACCTCAACTTCGGGGGCGTACTATGGCTACACCTTC
TRBJ2-1	TRBV2	12	NA	NA	CASSEMSNEQFF	TGTGCCAGCAGTGAGATGAGCAATGAGCAGTTCTTC
TRBJ2-7	TRBV27	15	NA	NA	CASRFTGTDFSEQYF	TGTGCCAGCAGGTTCACCGGGACGGATTTCTCCGAGCAGTACTTC
TRBJ2-7	TRBV28	14	TRBD2	NA	CASSLTSGRSEQYF	TGTGCCAGCAGTTTGACTAGCGGGAGAAGCGAGCAGTACTTC
TRBJ2-7	TRBV27	13	NA	NA	CASSLSTGAEQYF	TGTGCCAGCAGTTTATCGACGGGAGCCGAGCAGTACTTC
TRBJ2-1	TRBV30	8	NA	few	CAIIRTFF	TGTGCCATTATCCGGACTTTCTTC
TRBJ2-7	TRBV16	15	TRBD1	NA	CASSHWDSSSYEQYF	TGTGCCAGCAGCCACTGGGACAGCAGCTCCTACGAGCAGTACTTC
TRBJ1-5	TRBV7-9	12	NA	NA	CASSFDNQPQHF	TGTGCCAGCAGCTTCGATAATCAGCCCCAGCATTTT
TRBJ1-1	TRBV2	12	NA	NA	CASGRKNTEAFF	TGTGCCAGCGGACGGAAAAACACTGAAGCTTTCTTT
TRBJ2-2	TRBV11-2	14	TRBD1	NA	CASSLGTATGELFF	TGTGCCAGCAGCCTCGGGACAGCCACCGGGGAGCTGTTTTTT
TRBJ1-3	TRBV11-2	15	NA	NA	CASQEERVSGNTIYF	TGTGCCTCCCAGGAGGAGAGAGTCTCTGGAAACACCATATATTTT
TRBJ2-3	TRBV28	18	TRBD2	NA	CASSSKGTSGTSTDTQYF	TGTGCCAGCAGTTCCAAAGGGACTAGCGGGACTAGCACAGATACGCAGTATTTT
TRBJ1-2	TRBV13	16	TRBD1	NA	CASSLGGRGINYGYTF	TGTGCCAGCAGCTTAGGGGGCAGGGGGATTAACTATGGCTACACCTTC
TRBJ2-2	TRBV23-1	15	NA	once	CASSQEYVNTGELFF	TGCGCCAGCAGTCAAGAGTATGTGAACACCGGGGAGCTGTTTTTT
TRBJ2-7	TRBV7-9	13	NA	NA	CASSLTPRAEQYF	TGTGCCAGCAGCTTAACCCCCCGTGCCGAGCAGTACTTC
TRBJ1-1	TRBV5-6	13	NA	NA	CASSLGVNTEAFF	TGTGCCAGCAGCTTGGGAGTCAACACTGAAGCTTTCTTT
TRBJ2-1	TRBV2	17	TRBD2	NA	CASSEALAGSSYNEQFF	TGTGCCAGCAGTGAAGCCCTAGCGGGAAGCTCCTACAATGAGCAGTTCTTC
TRBJ1-2	TRBV7-9	13	NA	few	CASSLGGLRGYTF	TGTGCCAGCAGCTTAGGGGGCCTCCGGGGCTACACCTTC
TRBJ2-7	TRBV19	13	NA	NA	CASSMGGYYEQYF	TGTGCCAGTAGTATGGGAGGCTACTACGAGCAGTACTTC
TRBJ1-2	TRBV7-8	14	NA	NA	CASSSIDRLYGYTF	TGTGCCAGCAGCTCAATAGACAGGCTGTATGGCTACACCTTC
TRBJ2-7	TRBV5-1	15	NA	NA	CASSSTPGLTYEQYF	TGCGCCAGCAGCTCCACTCCGGGACTGACCTACGAGCAGTACTTC
TRBJ2-7	TRBV6-4	15	NA	NA	CASICGGTPLDEQYF	TGTGCCAGCATCTGTGGCGGGACACCCCTCGACGAGCAGTACTTC
TRBJ2-7	TRBV6-5	16	TRBD2	NA	CASSYGSGLAVFEQYF	TGTGCCAGCAGTTACGGTAGTGGACTAGCGGTCTTCGAGCAGTACTTC
TRBJ2-7	TRBV6-1	12	NA	once	CASSEEGYEQYF	TGTGCCAGCAGTGAAGAAGGCTACGAGCAGTACTTC
TRBJ1-1	TRBV15	12	NA	few	CATSRGDEQAFF	TGTGCCACCAGCAGAGGGGACGAACAAGCTTTCTTT
TRBJ2-7	TRBV7-6	15	TRBD2	NA	CASSLGLAGLREQYF	TGTGCCAGCAGTCTCGGACTAGCGGGACTTCGGGAGCAGTACTTC